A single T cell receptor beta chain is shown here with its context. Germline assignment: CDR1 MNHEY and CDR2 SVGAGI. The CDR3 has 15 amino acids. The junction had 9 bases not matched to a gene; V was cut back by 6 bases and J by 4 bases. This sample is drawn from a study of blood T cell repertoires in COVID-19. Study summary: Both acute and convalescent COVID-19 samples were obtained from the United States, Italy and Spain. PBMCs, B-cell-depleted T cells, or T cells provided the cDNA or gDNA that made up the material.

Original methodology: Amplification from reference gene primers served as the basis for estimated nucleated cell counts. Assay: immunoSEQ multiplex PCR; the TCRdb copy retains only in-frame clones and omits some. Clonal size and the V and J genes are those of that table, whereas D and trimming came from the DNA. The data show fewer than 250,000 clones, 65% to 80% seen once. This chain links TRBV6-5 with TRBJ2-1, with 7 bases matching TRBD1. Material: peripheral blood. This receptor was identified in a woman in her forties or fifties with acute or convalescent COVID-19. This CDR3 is CASRVTSGQYNEQFF. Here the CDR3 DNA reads TGTGCCAGCAGAGTTACATCGGGACAGTACAATGAGCAGTTCTTC.